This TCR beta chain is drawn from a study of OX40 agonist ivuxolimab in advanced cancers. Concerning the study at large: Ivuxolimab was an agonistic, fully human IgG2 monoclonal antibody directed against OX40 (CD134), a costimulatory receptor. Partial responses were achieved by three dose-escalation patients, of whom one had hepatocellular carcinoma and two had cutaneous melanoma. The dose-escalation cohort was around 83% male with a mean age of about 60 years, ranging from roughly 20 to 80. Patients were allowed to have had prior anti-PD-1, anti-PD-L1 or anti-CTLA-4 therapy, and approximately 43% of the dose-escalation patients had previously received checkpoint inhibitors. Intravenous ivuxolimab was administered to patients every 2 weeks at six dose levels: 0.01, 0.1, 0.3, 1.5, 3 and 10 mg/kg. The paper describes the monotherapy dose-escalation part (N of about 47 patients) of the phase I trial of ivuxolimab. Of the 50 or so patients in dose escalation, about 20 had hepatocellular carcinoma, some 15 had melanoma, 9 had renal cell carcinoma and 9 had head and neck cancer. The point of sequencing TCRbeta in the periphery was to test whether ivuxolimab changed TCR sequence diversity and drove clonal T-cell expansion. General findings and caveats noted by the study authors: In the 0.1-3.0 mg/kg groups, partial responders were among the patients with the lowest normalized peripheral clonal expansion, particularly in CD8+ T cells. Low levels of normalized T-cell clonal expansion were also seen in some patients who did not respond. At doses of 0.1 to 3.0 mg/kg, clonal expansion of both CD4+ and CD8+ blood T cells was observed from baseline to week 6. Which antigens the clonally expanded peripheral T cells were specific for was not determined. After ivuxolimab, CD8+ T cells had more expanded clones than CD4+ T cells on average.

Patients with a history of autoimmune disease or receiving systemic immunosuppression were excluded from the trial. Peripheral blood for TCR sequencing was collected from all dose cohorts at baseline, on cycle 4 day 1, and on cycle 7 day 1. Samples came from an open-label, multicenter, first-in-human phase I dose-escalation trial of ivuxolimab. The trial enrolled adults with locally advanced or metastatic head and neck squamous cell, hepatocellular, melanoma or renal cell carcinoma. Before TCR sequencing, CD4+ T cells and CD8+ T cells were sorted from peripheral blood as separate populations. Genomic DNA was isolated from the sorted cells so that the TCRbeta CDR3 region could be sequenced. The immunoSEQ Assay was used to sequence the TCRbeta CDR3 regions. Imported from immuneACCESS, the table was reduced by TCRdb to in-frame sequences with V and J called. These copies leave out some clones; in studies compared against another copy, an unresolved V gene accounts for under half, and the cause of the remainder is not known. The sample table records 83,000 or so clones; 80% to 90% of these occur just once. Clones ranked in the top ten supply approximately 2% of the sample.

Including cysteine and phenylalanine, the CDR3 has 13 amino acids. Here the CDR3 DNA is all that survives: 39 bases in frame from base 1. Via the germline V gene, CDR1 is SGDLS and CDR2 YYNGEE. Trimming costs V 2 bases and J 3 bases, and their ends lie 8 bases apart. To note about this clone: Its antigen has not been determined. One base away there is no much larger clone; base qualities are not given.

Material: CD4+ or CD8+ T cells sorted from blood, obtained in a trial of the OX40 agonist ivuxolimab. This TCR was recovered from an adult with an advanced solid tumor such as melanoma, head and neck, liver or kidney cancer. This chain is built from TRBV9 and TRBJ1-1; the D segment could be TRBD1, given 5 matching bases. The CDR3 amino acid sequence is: CASSVDIYTEAFF. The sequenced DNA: TGTGCCAGCAGCGTGGACATCTACACTGAAGCTTTCTTT.